The next 18 T cell receptor beta chains were all read from a single sample in a study of T cell changes during pregnancy in multiple sclerosis. Repertoires were generated with immunoSEQ multiplex PCR, while TCRdb's copy carries only in-frame clones and drops some. Among around 20,000 clones, around four fifths were seen once, and the ten largest hold approximately 14%. Sequenced here: CD8+ T cells from peripheral blood mononuclear cells, sampled in the first trimester of pregnancy. These receptors originate from a female donor in good health, enrolled as a control in a pregnancy study.

In this sample, this clone turned up many times. The chain combines TRBV6-4 with TRBJ2-2; 8 nucleotides line up with TRBD1. The junction had 5 bases not matched to a gene; V was cut back by 3 bases and J by 2 bases. Germline CDR1 MRHNA, CDR2 SNTAGT. This CDR3 contains 16 residues. Written as DNA, the CDR3 is TGTGCCAGCAGTGAACCCCCAGGGGGCAACACCGGGGAGCTGTTTTTT. Encoded protein: CASSEPPGGNTGELFF.

J is TRBJ2-7 and V is TRBV28; possible D gene TRBD2, 5 bases. This CDR3 has 16 amino acids. Germline CDR1 MDHEN, CDR2 SYDVKM. The V end lost 4 bases, the J end lost 0 bases, and 16 bases lay between the germline ends. The CDR3 nucleotides are TGTGCCAGCAGTTCCCCCCACAGCAGCGGCTCCTACGAGCAGTACTTC. This gives the protein CASSSPHSSGSYEQYF.

The chain combines TRBV4-2 with TRBJ2-1, with a possible D match to TRBD2 (6 bases). Per the germline V gene, CDR1 is LGHNA and CDR2 is YNFKEQ. This CDR3 spans 16 amino acids. V lost 6 bases, J lost 2 bases, and 17 bases lay in between. The CDR3 reads CASSQPTGVPYNEQFF. The CDR3 DNA reads as TGTGCCAGCAGTCAACCCACGGGAGTGCCCTACAATGAGCAGTTCTTC.

This clone was seen a handful of times. The V and J genes are TRBV28 and TRBJ2-1; 11 nucleotides match TRBD2. The CDR3 extends over 19 amino acids. Germline V lookup: CDR1 MDHEN, CDR2 SYDVKM. V shed 7 bases, J shed 3 bases, and the junction held 17 bases outside the gene matches. The CDR3 coding sequence is TGTGCCAGCATACCAATGGTCCCTAGCGGGAGGAGGATCTACAATGAGCAGTTCTTC. Its protein product is CASIPMVPSGRRIYNEQFF.

By sample share, this clone is medium-sized. The gene calls are TRBV19 and TRBJ1-5; D is ambiguous. V was cut by 8 bases and J by 10 bases, with 6 bases left in between. Per the germline V gene, CDR1 is LNHDA and CDR2 is SQIVND (reference sequence). CDR3 length: 9 amino acids. The CDR3 reads CASPKPQHF. The DNA of the CDR3 is TGTGCCAGTCCCAAACCCCAGCATTTT.

This clone occurred a few times. V gene TRBV11-3 combines with J gene TRBJ2-3; the match to TRBD2 covers 9 bases. V gave up 3 bases and J gave up 6 bases; unmatched junction bases: 10. The CDR3 is 16 amino acids. Germline V gene sequence: CDR1 SGHNT, CDR2 YENEEA. CDR3 DNA sequence: TGTGCCAGCAGCTTTTTAGGTAACCTAGCGGGGGATACGCAGTATTTT. Its protein is CASSFLGNLAGDTQYF.

The chain couples TRBV5-1 to TRBJ2-1; D gene ambiguous. Germline V gives CDR1 SGHRS, CDR2 YFSETQ. The CDR3 spans 12 residues. Trimming removed 2 bases at V and 5 bases at J, with 5 bases between. The CDR3 nucleotides are TGCGCCAGCAGCTTCTCAGACAATGAGCAGTTCTTC. This encodes CASSFSDNEQFF.

The rearrangement uses TRBV28 and TRBJ2-7, with a possible D match to TRBD1 (5 bases). Germline CDR1 MDHEN, CDR2 SYDVKM. The CDR3 loop spans 13 amino acids. V lost 10 bases and J lost 2, with 15 bases in between. CDR3 DNA: TGTGCCACCCTCCGCCAGGGTGCCTACGAGCAGTACTTC. The encoded protein is CATLRQGAYEQYF.

V usage is TRBV7-9 and J usage is TRBJ1-1; tentative D call: TRBD1 (5 bases). CDR1 SEHNR and CDR2 FQNEAQ come from the germline V gene (reference sequence). The length of the CDR3 is 15 residues. V lost 3 bases and J 4 bases, leaving 15 bases between the germline ends. The CDR3 nucleotides read TGTGCCAGCAGCTTGGGAGGGCTTGGGGGCACTGAAGCTTTCTTT. It codes for CASSLGGLGGTEAFF.

This rearrangement joins TRBV4-3 to TRBJ1-1; no clear D. Germline V gene lookup returns CDR1 LGHNA and CDR2 YSLEER. CDR3 length equals 13 residues. Trimming took off 1 base at V and 2 bases at J, with 5 bases between the two ends. CDR3 sequence: CASSQARNTEAFF. The DNA of the CDR3 is TGCGCCAGCAGCCAAGCCAGAAACACTGAAGCTTTCTTT.

This clone was seen just once. The chain uses TRBV7-3 and TRBJ2-2; 7 bases are a match to TRBD2. Unmatched junction bases numbered 3, after V lost 1 base and J lost 1 base. The CDR3 has 16 residues. The germline V gene has CDR1 SGHTA and CDR2 FQGTGA. CDR3 residues: CASSLKGGGNTGELFF. CDR3 DNA: TGTGCCAGCAGCTTAAAAGGCGGGGGGAACACCGGGGAGCTGTTTTTT.

This chain connects TRBV7-9 to TRBJ2-5, with TRBD1 matching 10 bases. The germline V gene encodes CDR1 SEHNR and CDR2 FQNEAQ (reference sequence). This CDR3 comprises 15 residues. With V trimmed by 6 bases and J by 4 bases, 8 bases remained unmatched. CDR3 loop: CASSSKTGGGETQYF. The CDR3 coding sequence is TGTGCCAGCAGTTCAAAGACAGGGGGCGGAGAGACCCAGTACTTC.

As to this clone: The DNA is omitted, as the CDR3 cannot be located on it reliably, and the CDR3 follows TCRdb's listing. The genes are TRBV28 and TRBJ2-6; the D segment call TRBD1 is taken from the table without a DNA check. CDR1 is MDHEN, CDR2 SYDVKM, per germline. Inclusive of both ends, the CDR3 amounts to 17 amino acids. The CDR3 protein is CASSILDSGSGANVLTF.

This chain joins TRBV5-1 and TRBJ2-3; the match to TRBD1 covers 12 bases. Losses at the gene ends were 4 bases for V and 2 bases for J; bases not matched to a gene: 2. The CDR3 has 15 residues. Germline V gene lookup returns CDR1 SGHRS and CDR2 YFSETQ. Here the CDR3 reads CASSPGQGATDTQYF. The CDR3 DNA reads TGCGCCAGCAGCCCGGGACAGGGGGCCACAGATACGCAGTATTTT.

This clone was observed a handful of times. This chain connects TRBV6-1 to TRBJ1-5, with no clear D. This CDR3 is 15 amino acids long. Germline CDR1 and CDR2: MNHNS and SASEGT. Trimming stripped 2 bases from V and 0 bases from J, with 8 bases between. Here the CDR3 reads CASSELFNSNQPQHF. The CDR3 DNA follows: TGTGCCAGCAGTGAACTATTCAATAGCAATCAGCCCCAGCATTTT.

This clone was seen a single time. The chain employs TRBV2 and TRBJ2-3, with TRBD2 matching over 9 bases. This CDR3 region has 16 residues. V lost 5 bases and J lost 0; bases outside the gene matches: 6. CDR1 and CDR2 (germline): SNHLY, FYNNEI. CDR3 sequence: CASSSLAGTSTDTQYF. The CDR3 DNA follows: TGTGCCAGCAGTAGCCTAGCGGGGACTAGCACAGATACGCAGTATTTT.

The V and J genes are TRBV7-8 and TRBJ2-7, with TRBD1 identical over 9 bases. Germline lookup yields CDR1 SGHVS and CDR2 FQNEAQ. The CDR3 covers 15 residues. V was clipped by 0 bases and J by 3 bases; unmatched bases: 3. CDR3 region: CASSLAGQGGYEQYF. Written as DNA, the CDR3 is TGTGCCAGCAGCTTAGCGGGACAGGGTGGCTACGAGCAGTACTTC.

The chain combines TRBV2 with TRBJ2-5; 8 bases match TRBD2. Germline trimming cut 1 base from V and 4 bases from J; bases unmatched to any gene: 2. Per germline, CDR1 SNHLY and CDR2 FYNNEI. The CDR3 has 14 residues. CDR3 coding DNA: TGTGCCAGCAGTGAAGGGCTAGCGGGAGAGACCCAGTACTTC. It specifies CASSEGLAGETQYF.